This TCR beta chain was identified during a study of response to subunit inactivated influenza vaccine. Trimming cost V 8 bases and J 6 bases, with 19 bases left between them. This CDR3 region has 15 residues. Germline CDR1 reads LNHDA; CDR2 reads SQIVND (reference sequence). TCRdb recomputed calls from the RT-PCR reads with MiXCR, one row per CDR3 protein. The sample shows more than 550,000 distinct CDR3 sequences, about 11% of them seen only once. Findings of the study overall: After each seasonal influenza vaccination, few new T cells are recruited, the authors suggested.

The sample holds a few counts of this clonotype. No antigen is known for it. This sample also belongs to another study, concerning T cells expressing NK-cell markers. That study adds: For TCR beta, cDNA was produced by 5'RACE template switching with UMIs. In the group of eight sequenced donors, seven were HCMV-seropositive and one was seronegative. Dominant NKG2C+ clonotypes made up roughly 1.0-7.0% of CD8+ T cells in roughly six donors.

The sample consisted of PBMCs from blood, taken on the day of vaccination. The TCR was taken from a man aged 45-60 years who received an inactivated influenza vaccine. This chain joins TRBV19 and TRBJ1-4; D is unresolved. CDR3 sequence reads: CASSKWGVGDEKLFF. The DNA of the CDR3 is TGTGCCAGTTCTAAGTGGGGAGTGGGAGATGAAAAACTGTTTTTT.